This is a list of T cell receptor beta chains from one sample in a study of T cell repertoires in cytomegalovirus infection. TCRdb reprocessed the reads with MiXCR, giving one entry per CDR3 protein. The profile shows 100,000 to 150,000 distinct CDR3 sequences, approximately 9.2% of them singletons. Input material: PBMCs. Every receptor here comes from a human donor in good health (CMV status not recorded). Some clones in this sample may be carry-over from other donors' samples. Each CDR3 is given with its conserved first and last residue. The D gene is left open where the match is weak. Size tells how often a clone was seen (once, few, many) or the class of an expanded clone, and some rows leave it out.

>few|.|TRBV29-1|TRBJ2-2
CSVEGVNTGELFF
TGCAGCGTTGAAGGGGTGAACACCGGGGAGCTGTTTTTT
>many|.|TRBV5-1|TRBJ2-1
CASSPGTDNEQFF
TGCGCCAGCAGCCCAGGGACGGATAATGAGCAGTTCTTC
>few|.|TRBV12-3/TRBV12-4|TRBJ2-1
CASSPWQGGYNEQFF
TGTGCCAGCAGCCCCTGGCAGGGTGGCTACAATGAGCAGTTCTTC
>many|.|TRBV7-9|TRBJ2-7
CASSSGSVDEQYF
TGTGCCAGCAGTTCCGGGAGCGTCGACGAGCAGTACTTC
>many|.|TRBV20-1|TRBJ1-5
CSARDEGGPSNQPQHF
TGCAGTGCTAGAGATGAAGGGGGACCGAGCAATCAGCCCCAGCATTTT
>.|.|TRBV7-6|TRBJ1-4
CANSALWGGETNEKLFF
TGTGCCAACAGCGCCCTCTGGGGCGGGGAAACTAATGAAAAACTGTTTTTT
>many|TRBD2|TRBV7-8|TRBJ2-7
CASSFNRVAGGSTSYEQYF
TGTGCCAGCAGCTTCAACAGGGTGGCGGGGGGCTCTACTTCCTACGAGCAGTACTTC
>many|TRBD2|TRBV7-2|TRBJ2-1
CASRKGVVAGGNEQFF
TGTGCCAGCAGAAAAGGGGTGGTAGCGGGGGGCAATGAGCAGTTCTTC
>many|.|TRBV12-3/TRBV12-4|TRBJ2-3
CASRASGNTDTQYF
TGTGCCAGCAGGGCCAGCGGTAACACAGATACGCAGTATTTT
>many|TRBD1|TRBV7-2|TRBJ1-2
CASSLAPGQARNYGYTF
TGTGCCAGCAGCTTAGCTCCGGGACAGGCGAGGAACTATGGCTACACCTTC
>few|TRBD2|TRBV20-1|TRBJ2-3
CSARTSGVSTDTQYF
TGCAGTGCTAGAACTAGCGGGGTTAGCACAGATACGCAGTATTTT
>many|.|TRBV14|TRBJ1-1
CASSQPHRGQYF
TGTGCCAGCAGCCAACCCCACCGAGGACAGTACTTT
>many|.|TRBV10-2|TRBJ1-5
CASSESGRGPQHF
TGCGCCAGCAGTGAAAGTGGGAGAGGGCCCCAGCATTTT
>many|.|TRBV2|TRBJ2-1
CASSPNLGFGDEQFF
TGTGCCAGCAGTCCAAACTTGGGCTTTGGCGATGAGCAGTTCTTC
>.|.|TRBV12-3/TRBV12-4|TRBJ2-7
CASSFRDIKYEQYF
TGTGCCAGCAGTTTCCGGGACATAAAGTACGAGCAGTACTTC
>.|TRBD1|TRBV28|TRBJ2-5
CASSHQLQGAWKTQYF
TGTGCCAGCAGTCACCAACTACAGGGGGCATGGAAGACCCAGTACTTC